This T cell receptor beta chain was observed in a study of cytomegalovirus exposure and HLA in healthy donors. As for this clone: Its antigen is undetermined.

The germline CDR1 and CDR2 sequences are MDHEN and SYDVKM. CDR3 length: 12 amino acids. V was cut by 7 bases and J by 5 bases, with 11 bases left in between. Study-wide results and limits: The study had only CMV serostatus as immune exposure information. In a later analysis, approximately 15,000 TCR beta sequences were associated with HLA alleles at 0.05 false discovery rate.

Primers: 60 Vbeta forward and 13 Jbeta reverse. Produced via immunoSEQ multiplex PCR; TCRdb's table is partial and in-frame only. This sample has over 95,000 clones, with around 77% found just once. The sequence derives from a man aged 35 to 55 in good health and CMV-seropositive. Sequenced input: PBMCs. The chain carries TRBV28 and TRBJ1-2; the D is unclear. The chain's CDR3 is CASTERGYGYTF. The CDR3 DNA reads TGTGCCAGCACCGAGCGTGGATATGGCTACACCTTC.